Listed below are T cell receptor beta chains from one sample, sequenced in a study of CD8 T cells in Susac syndrome. TCRdb processed the immunoSEQ multiplex PCR reads anew with MiXCR; each CDR3 protein has one entry. The repertoire holds 100,000 to 150,000 distinct CDR3 sequences, with about 94% as singletons. Specimen: CD8+ T cells from PBMCs. These receptors came from a human donor with Susac syndrome. Each CDR3 is given with its conserved first and last residue.

v_gene,j_gene,CDR3aa
TRBV7-9,TRBJ2-7,CASSASGSFVYEQYF
TRBV3-1,TRBJ2-3,CASSQGVVMTDTQYF
TRBV7-3,TRBJ2-1,CASSRYVGSYNEQFF
TRBV27,TRBJ2-5,CASRRLGGEETQYF
TRBV6-5,TRBJ1-2,CASNSPGQGPGYTF
TRBV5-1,TRBJ2-7,CASSLQGAVNEQYF
TRBV5-1,TRBJ2-2,CASSPKFGTGVTNTGELFF
TRBV6-4,TRBJ2-3,CASSDKESTDTQYF
TRBV5-6,TRBJ1-4,CASSGIGANEKLFF
TRBV2,TRBJ1-1,CASSEAYVSEAFF
TRBV5-4,TRBJ1-5,CASSLWGGQEDQPQHF
TRBV27,TRBJ2-7,CASSLAGGVYEQYF
TRBV5-6,TRBJ1-6,CASSYGTAGDSPLHF
TRBV15,TRBJ2-3,CATSRVGGDTQYF
TRBV9,TRBJ2-1,CASSPDLLTPWTYNEQFF
TRBV12-5,TRBJ1-2,CASGASGTQLNYGYTF
TRBV4-1,TRBJ1-5,CASSQEPGGSNQPQHF
TRBV4-1,TRBJ2-7,CASSQQATSGGTTYEQYF
TRBV29-1,TRBJ2-7,CSVSGTAYEQYF
TRBV12-3/TRBV12-4,TRBJ2-7,CASSPTRREQYF
TRBV11-2,TRBJ2-5,CASSLFGGQETQYF
TRBV4-3,TRBJ2-7,CASSQDTGTHSYEQYF
TRBV14,TRBJ2-2,CASSQEDSRWELFF
TRBV20-1,TRBJ2-1,CSARALVLDEQFF
TRBV6-2/TRBV6-3,TRBJ2-7,CASSYSEWWGEQYF
TRBV27,TRBJ1-5,CASSLSGNQPQHF
TRBV6-5,TRBJ2-3,CASSYSMRADTDTQYF
TRBV9,TRBJ2-3,CASSVGVAYDTDTQYF
TRBV5-6,TRBJ1-5,CASSNGGRSNQPQHF
TRBV29-1,TRBJ2-7,CSVEGAPGAYEQYF
TRBV12-3/TRBV12-4,TRBJ1-1,CASSLRVGNTEAFF
TRBV14,TRBJ1-2,CASSPRRWLNYGYTF
TRBV18,TRBJ2-1,CASSPLIDREEDEQFF
TRBV19,TRBJ2-1,CASSGLAVYNEQFF
TRBV19,TRBJ1-5,CASSIAGRSNQPQHF